Given below is one T cell receptor beta chain in context. Its antigen is undetermined. The sample belongs to a study of T cell responses to AZD1222 COVID-19 vaccine. Findings and caveats of the study: Just a handful of people given AZD1222 tested seropositive at baseline. Breadth and depth of Spike-specific TCRs rose after two AZD1222 doses.

TCRdb's copy holds only in-frame clones and misses some; the assay was immunoSEQ multiplex PCR. Of about 120,000 clones in the sample, 91% are singletons; the top ten hold approximately 3%. After removal of 3 bases from V and 5 bases from J, the junction contained 10 bases not matched to a gene. The CDR3 runs to 16 residues. Germline V CDR1 and CDR2: SGHDT, YYEEEE. The chain carries TRBV5-6 and TRBJ1-3; 8 bases agree with TRBD1. Sequenced here: peripheral blood, sampled on day 0 of AZD1222 vaccination. The TCR comes from an adult in good health. DNA for the CDR3: TGTGCCAGCAGCTCCGATTTGGACAGGGAACGAAACACCATATATTTT. Amino acids: CASSSDLDRERNTIYF.